The 20 T cell receptor beta chains below were found in one sample sequenced in a study of breast tumors, draining lymph nodes, adjacent tissues. TCRdb re-analysed the multiplex PCR reads in MiXCR, keeping a single row per CDR3 protein. The table lists some 170,000 distinct CDR3 sequences, approximately 33% of them singletons. The lymph nodes were axillary draining lymph nodes from breast cancer patients. Sequencing used axillary lymph node tissue. The receptors were sampled from a female donor with breast cancer. Some clones in this sample may be carry-over from other donors' samples.

This clonotype was found many times. The chain uses TRBV7-2 and TRBJ1-2; D gene ambiguous. CDR3 length: 13 residues. V was clipped by 3 bases and J by 6 bases, with 11 bases between them. Germline CDR1 reads SGHTA; CDR2 reads FQGNSA. The CDR3 DNA follows: TGTGCCAGCAGCTTGGGTACGGAGAATGGCTACACCTTC. This sequence encodes CASSLGTENGYTF.

V is TRBV28 and J is TRBJ2-5; TRBD2 is a possible D gene (5 bases). This CDR3 has 14 residues. The germline V gene encodes CDR1 MDHEN and CDR2 SYDVKM. V was shortened by 3 bases and J by 5 bases, with 13 bases between the two germline ends. In DNA, the CDR3 is TGTGCCAGCAGTTTTGTCTGGGAGAGGGAGACCCAGTACTTC. Amino acid sequence: CASSFVWERETQYF. Full variable domain (rest looked up from reference TRBV28 and TRBJ2-5): DVKVTQSSRYLVKRTGEKVFLECVQDMDHENMFWYRQDPGLGLRLIYFSYDVKMKEKGDIPEGYSVSREKKERFSLILESASTNQTSMYLCASSFVWERETQYFGPGTRLLVL.

This clonotype appeared many times. The DNA of the CDR3 is TGTGCCAGCAGTTTCAGAAGCCAAGAGACCCAGTACTTC. Its translation is CASSFRSQETQYF. The V and J genes are TRBV28 and TRBJ2-5; D is ambiguous. Germline V gene lookup returns CDR1 MDHEN and CDR2 SYDVKM. The V and J ends lost 3 bases and 1 base respectively, with 6 bases between them. This CDR3 has 13 residues.

This clonotype appeared many times. The V call is TRBV15, the J call TRBJ2-7; D might be TRBD1 or TRBD2, each matching 5 bases. Germline V gene sequence: CDR1 LNHNV, CDR2 YYDKDF (reference sequence). This CDR3 comprises 14 residues. V was clipped by 4 bases and J by 3 bases, with 13 bases between them. The CDR3 DNA follows: TGTGCCACCAGCACTGGGGACGGAGACTACGAGCAGTACTTC. This sequence encodes CATSTGDGDYEQYF.

The rearrangement joins TRBV3-1 to TRBJ1-6; a weak D match, TRBD1 (5 bases). V lost 4 bases and J lost 8, with 18 bases in between. This CDR3 has 16 amino acids. The germline gives CDR1 LGHDT, CDR2 YNNKEL (reference sequence). The CDR3 nucleotides are TGTGCCAGCAGCCCGCCTAGCGGGGGGTTTGATTCACCCCTCCACTTT. Amino acid sequence: CASSPPSGGFDSPLHF.

To note about this clonotype: As the CDR3 is not closed by the conserved phenylalanine or tryptophan, this likely results from a read error. This rearrangement joins TRBV20-1 to TRBJ1-1; 7 nucleotides match TRBD1. Germline CDR1 DFQATT, CDR2 SNEGSKA (reference sequence). The CDR3 extends over 14 amino acids. V lost 6 bases, J lost 1 base, and 8 bases stayed unmatched. Written as DNA, the CDR3 is TGCAGTGCCAAGAAGGGGGCATCGAACACTGAAGCTTTCCTT. Amino acid sequence: CSAKKGASNTEAFL.

This clonotype was seen ten or more times. The CDR3 sequence: CASSLVGQGAREQYF. The CDR3 DNA sequence: TGTGCCAGCAGCTTGGTGGGACAGGGGGCTCGCGAGCAGTACTTC. V usage is TRBV5-5 and J usage is TRBJ2-7; 12 bases line up with TRBD1. CDR1 SGHKS and CDR2 YYEKEE come from the germline V gene (reference sequence). This CDR3 spans 15 amino acids. Trimming removed 0 bases from V and 6 bases from J; junction bases left unmatched: 4.

Of note for this clonotype: This may be a read error: a much more frequent sequence differs by one nucleotide. This chain joins TRBV7-9 and TRBJ2-5; D possibly uses TRBD1 or TRBD2 (6 bases each). CDR3 length: 15 residues. CDR1 and CDR2 (germline): SEHNR, FQNEAQ (reference sequence). As DNA, the CDR3 is TGTGCCAGCAGCCTCGTCACCGGGGGCCAAGAGACCCAGCACTTC. It translates to CASSLVTGGQETQHF.

The V gene is TRBV2, the J gene TRBJ2-5; D unclear. The germline V gene has CDR1 SNHLY and CDR2 FYNNEI. This CDR3 region has 15 residues. Trimming left V 6 bases short and J 2 bases short, with 16 bases between. CDR3 in DNA: TGTGCCAGCAGGGCTCGGCAAGACCGGCAAGAGACCCAGTACTTC. This sequence encodes CASRARQDRQETQYF.

This clonotype showed up many times. The chain joins TRBV6-5 to TRBJ1-6; D is unclear. The length of the CDR3 is 16 residues. Germline loops: CDR1 MNHEY, CDR2 SVGAGI. V was trimmed by 0 bases and J by 5 bases, leaving 11 bases between them. In DNA form, the CDR3 reads TGTGCCAGCAGTTACTCACAGTTACTAGATAATTCACCCCTCCACTTT. This codes for CASSYSQLLDNSPLHF.

This clonotype appeared many times. V is TRBV9 and J is TRBJ2-7; D gene ambiguous. CDR3 length equals 15 residues. The V gene's germline CDR1 is SGDLS and CDR2 YYNGEE. Trimming pared 0 bases from V and 2 bases from J, leaving 12 bases between. The DNA for the CDR3 is TGTGCCAGCAGCGTAGAGGGCGGATGGGCCTACGAGCAGTACTTC. This translates into CASSVEGGWAYEQYF.

This clonotype was observed many times. This chain uses TRBV5-8 with TRBJ2-2; the match to TRBD2 covers 13 bases. Germline-derived CDR1 and CDR2 are SGHTS and YDEGEE. Unmatched junction bases numbered 5, after V lost 2 bases and J lost 4 bases. The CDR3 consists of 17 residues. The CDR3 DNA sequence: TGTGCCAGCAGCTTAAAACGGACTAGCGGGGGCACCGGGGAGCTGTTTTTT. It codes for CASSLKRTSGGTGELFF. The variable domain in full, with the rest retrieved from reference TRBV5-8 and TRBJ2-2, is EAGVTQSPTHLIKTRGQQATLRCSPISGHTSVYWYQQALGLGLQFLLWYDEGEERNRGNFPPRFSGRQFPNYSSELNVNALELEDSALYLCASSLKRTSGGTGELFFGEGSRLTVL.

This clonotype has ten or more counts. The gene calls are TRBV7-9 and TRBJ1-5, with a tentative D call TRBD1 (6 bases). V was pared by 5 bases and J by 0 bases, with 11 bases between. CDR3 length equals 15 residues. Germline V CDR1 and CDR2: SEHNR, FQNEAQ (reference sequence). The CDR3 here is CASSLGQSSNQPQHF. CDR3 DNA: TGTGCCAGCAGCCTAGGACAGAGTAGCAATCAGCCCCAGCATTTT.

Ten or more counts support this clonotype. This chain uses TRBV7-2 with TRBJ2-3; D is perhaps TRBD2 (6 bases). Per germline, CDR1 SGHTA and CDR2 FQGNSA. The CDR3 has 13 residues. Trimming stripped 4 bases from V and 4 bases from J, with 9 bases between. This CDR3 reads CASSSRLADTQYF. CDR3 in DNA: TGTGCCAGCAGCTCCCGACTAGCAGATACGCAGTATTTT. The full variable domain, with the rest looked up from reference TRBV7-2 and TRBJ2-3, is GAGVSQSPSNKVTEKGKDVELRCDPISGHTALYWYRQSLGQGLEFLIYFQGNSAPDKSGLPSDRFSAERTGGSVSTLTIQRTQQEDSAVYLCASSSRLADTQYFGPGTRLTVL.

This clonotype has a count of ten or more. The chain employs TRBV24-1 and TRBJ2-7; D is perhaps TRBD1 or TRBD2 (5 bases each). Germline V gene lookup returns CDR1 KGHDR and CDR2 SFDVKD. V lost 2 bases and J lost 6, with 16 bases in between. CDR3 length equals 15 residues. CDR3 DNA sequence: TGTGCCACCAGTGATTCGGGACGGCCCCTAGGCGAGCAGTACTTC. It yields the protein CATSDSGRPLGEQYF.

This clonotype was observed many times. The chain recombines TRBV3-1 with TRBJ2-1, with a possible D match to TRBD1 (6 bases). Trimming pared 3 bases from V and 6 bases from J, leaving 15 bases between. Germline-derived CDR1 and CDR2 are LGHDT and YNNKEL (reference sequence). This CDR3 is built from 15 residues. Written as DNA, the CDR3 is TGTGCCAGCAGCCAGGACAGCTCCAGGGGCAATGAGCAGTTCTTC. Translated, it gives CASSQDSSRGNEQFF.

This clonotype was counted at least ten times. The chain is built from TRBV20-1 and TRBJ2-1; TRBD2 agrees at 15 bases. The CDR3 runs to 17 residues. V lost 6 bases to trimming and J lost 0 bases; unmatched junction nucleotides: 6. Germline V gene sequence: CDR1 DFQATT, CDR2 SNEGSKA (reference sequence). The CDR3 reads CSADRTSGRVSYNEQFF. Written as DNA, the CDR3 is TGCAGTGCCGATAGGACTAGCGGGAGGGTCTCCTACAATGAGCAGTTCTTC.

This clonotype has only a few counts. A much bigger clone sits one base away, suggesting this may be a read error. The gene calls are TRBV5-6 and TRBJ2-7; TRBD2 might be the D (6 bases). Germline V gene data show CDR1 as SGHDT and CDR2 as YYEEEE. This CDR3 is built from 16 residues. With 4 bases removed from V and 5 bases from J, the gap between germline ends came to 22 bases. The CDR3 DNA reads as TGTGCCAGCAGCGGCGGGGTCTCCTCAGGCGACAACGAGCAGTACTTC. Its translation is CASSGGVSSGDNEQYF.

Notes on this clonotype: A much larger clone sits a single nucleotide away, making a read error possible. V is TRBV5-5 and J is TRBJ2-1; 7 bases line up with TRBD2. The germline gives CDR1 SGHKS, CDR2 YYEKEE (reference sequence). The trim removed 7 bases at V and 7 bases at J, leaving 14 bases unmatched. The CDR3 is 15 amino acids. CDR3 sequence (DNA): TGTGCCAGCTTGTTTGATCCGGGGGGAGGTAATGAGCAGTTCTTC. Translated: CASLFDPGGGNEQFF. Looking up the rest from reference TRBV5-5 and TRBJ2-1 gives the full variable domain: DAGVTQSPTHLIKTRGQQVTLRCSPISGHKSVSWYQQVLGQGPQFIFQYYEKEERGRGNFPDRFSARQFPNYSSELNVNALLLGDSALYLCASLFDPGGGNEQFFGPGTRLTVL.

V gene TRBV19 combines with J gene TRBJ2-6, with 8 bases fitting TRBD2. The CDR3 spans 17 residues. Unmatched junction bases numbered 12, after V lost 7 bases and J lost 4 bases. The germline V gene has CDR1 LNHDA and CDR2 SQIVND (reference sequence). The CDR3 loop reads CASTPRPSSGGANVLTF. The CDR3, as DNA: TGTGCCAGTACCCCTAGACCCTCTAGCGGGGGGGCCAACGTCCTGACTTTC. Full variable domain (rest looked up from reference TRBV19 and TRBJ2-6): DGGITQSPKYLFRKEGQNVTLSCEQNLNHDAMYWYRQDPGQGLRLIYYSQIVNDFQKGDIAEGYSVSREKKESFPLTVTSAQKNPTAFYLCASTPRPSSGGANVLTFGAGSRLTVL.